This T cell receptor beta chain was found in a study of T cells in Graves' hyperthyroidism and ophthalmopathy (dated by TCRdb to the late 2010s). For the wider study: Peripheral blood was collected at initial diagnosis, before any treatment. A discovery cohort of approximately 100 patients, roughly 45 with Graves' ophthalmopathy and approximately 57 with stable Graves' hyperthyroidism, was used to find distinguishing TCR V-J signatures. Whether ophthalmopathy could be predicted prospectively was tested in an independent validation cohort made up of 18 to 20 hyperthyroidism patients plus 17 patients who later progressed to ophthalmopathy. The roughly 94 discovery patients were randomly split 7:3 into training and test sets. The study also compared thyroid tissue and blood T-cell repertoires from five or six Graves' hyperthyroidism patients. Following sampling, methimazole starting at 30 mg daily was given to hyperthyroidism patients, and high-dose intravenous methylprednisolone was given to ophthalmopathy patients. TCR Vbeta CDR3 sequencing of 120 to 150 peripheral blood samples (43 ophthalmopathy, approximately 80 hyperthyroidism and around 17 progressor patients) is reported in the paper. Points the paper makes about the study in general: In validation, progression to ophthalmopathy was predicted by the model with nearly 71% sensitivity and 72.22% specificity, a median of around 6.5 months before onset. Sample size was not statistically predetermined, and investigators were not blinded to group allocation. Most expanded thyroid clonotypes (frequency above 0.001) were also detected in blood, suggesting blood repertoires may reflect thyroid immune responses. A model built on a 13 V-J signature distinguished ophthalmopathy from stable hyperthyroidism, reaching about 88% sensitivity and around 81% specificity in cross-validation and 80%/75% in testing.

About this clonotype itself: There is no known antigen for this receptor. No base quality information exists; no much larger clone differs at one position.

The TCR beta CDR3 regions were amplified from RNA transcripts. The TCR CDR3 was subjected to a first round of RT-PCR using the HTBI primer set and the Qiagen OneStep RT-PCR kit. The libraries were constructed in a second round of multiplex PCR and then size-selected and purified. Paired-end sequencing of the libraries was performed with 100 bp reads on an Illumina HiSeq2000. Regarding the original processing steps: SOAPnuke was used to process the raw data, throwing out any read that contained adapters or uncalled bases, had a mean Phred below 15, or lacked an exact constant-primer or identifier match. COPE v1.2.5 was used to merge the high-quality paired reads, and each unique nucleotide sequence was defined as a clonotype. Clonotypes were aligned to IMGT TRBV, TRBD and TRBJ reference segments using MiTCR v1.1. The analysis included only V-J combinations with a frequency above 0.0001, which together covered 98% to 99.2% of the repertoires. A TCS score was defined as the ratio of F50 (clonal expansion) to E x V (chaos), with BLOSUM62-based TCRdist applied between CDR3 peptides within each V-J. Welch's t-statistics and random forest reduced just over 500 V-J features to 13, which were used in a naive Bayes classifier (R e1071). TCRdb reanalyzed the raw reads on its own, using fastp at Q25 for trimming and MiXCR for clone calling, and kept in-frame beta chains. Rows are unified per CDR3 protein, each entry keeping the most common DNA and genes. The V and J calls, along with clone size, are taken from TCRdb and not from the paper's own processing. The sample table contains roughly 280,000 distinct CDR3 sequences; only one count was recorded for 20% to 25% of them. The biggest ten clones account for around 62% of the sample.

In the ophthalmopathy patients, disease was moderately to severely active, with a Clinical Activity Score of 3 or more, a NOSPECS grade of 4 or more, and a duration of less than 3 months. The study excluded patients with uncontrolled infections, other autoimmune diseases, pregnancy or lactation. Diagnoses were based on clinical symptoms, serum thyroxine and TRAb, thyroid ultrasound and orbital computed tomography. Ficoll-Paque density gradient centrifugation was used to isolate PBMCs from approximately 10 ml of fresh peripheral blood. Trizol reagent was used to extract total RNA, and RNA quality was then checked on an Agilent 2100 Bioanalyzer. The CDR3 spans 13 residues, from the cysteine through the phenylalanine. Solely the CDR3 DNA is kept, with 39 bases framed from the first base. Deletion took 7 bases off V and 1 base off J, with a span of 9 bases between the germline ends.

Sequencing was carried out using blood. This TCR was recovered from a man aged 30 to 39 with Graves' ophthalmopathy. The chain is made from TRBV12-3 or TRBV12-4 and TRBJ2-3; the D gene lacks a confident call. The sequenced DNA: TGTGCCAGCACCCCGCTGCGCACAGATACGCAGTATTTT. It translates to CASTPLRTDTQYF.